This T cell receptor (beta chain) came from a study of blood T cell repertoires in COVID-19. Study details: Acute-phase and convalescent COVID-19 samples originated in the United States, Italy and Spain. PBMCs, B-cell-depleted T cells, or T cells were the source of the cDNA or gDNA that made up the material.

CDR3 size: 14 residues. Germline V gives CDR1 SGHVS, CDR2 FQNEAQ. V was pared by 3 bases and J by 3 bases, with 12 bases between. How the authors handled the data: Quantification of nucleated cells was approximated via reference gene primer amplification. Clones were read by immunoSEQ multiplex PCR, and TCRdb kept only the in-frame ones, dropping some. V and J calls and clone size come straight from that table; D and trimming were deduced from the DNA. Of some 270,000 clones listed, around 88% are singletons. This rearrangement joins TRBV7-8 to TRBJ2-7, with no clear D. Sequenced material: peripheral blood. This sequence originates from a man aged 25 to 40 with acute or convalescent COVID-19. The CDR3 spells CASSFHLEVYEQYF. The DNA for the CDR3 is TGTGCCAGCAGCTTTCACCTAGAGGTCTACGAGCAGTACTTC.